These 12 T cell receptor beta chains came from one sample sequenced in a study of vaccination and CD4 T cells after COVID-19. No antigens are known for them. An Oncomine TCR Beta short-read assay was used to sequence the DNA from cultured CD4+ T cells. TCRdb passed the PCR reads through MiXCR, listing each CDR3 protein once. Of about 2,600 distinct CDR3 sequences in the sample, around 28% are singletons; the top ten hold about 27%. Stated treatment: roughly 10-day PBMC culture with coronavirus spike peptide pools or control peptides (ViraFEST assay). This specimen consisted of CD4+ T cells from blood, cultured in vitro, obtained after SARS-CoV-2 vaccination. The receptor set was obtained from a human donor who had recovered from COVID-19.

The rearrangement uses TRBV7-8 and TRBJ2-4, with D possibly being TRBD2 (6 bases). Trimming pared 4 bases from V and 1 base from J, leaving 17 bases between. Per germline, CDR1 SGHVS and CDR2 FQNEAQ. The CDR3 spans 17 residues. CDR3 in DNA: TGTGCCAGCAGCTCCCTTTCAGGGACTCTCGCCAAAAACATTCAGTACTTC. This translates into CASSSLSGTLAKNIQYF.

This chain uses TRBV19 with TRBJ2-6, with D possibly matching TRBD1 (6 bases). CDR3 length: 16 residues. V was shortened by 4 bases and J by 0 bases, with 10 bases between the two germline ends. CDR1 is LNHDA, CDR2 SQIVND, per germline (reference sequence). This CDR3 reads CASSTDRISGANVLTF. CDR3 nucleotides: TGTGCCAGTAGTACAGACAGGATCTCTGGGGCCAACGTCCTGACTTTC. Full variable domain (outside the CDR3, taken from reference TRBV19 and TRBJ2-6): DGGITQSPKYLFRKEGQNVTLSCEQNLNHDAMYWYRQDPGQGLRLIYYSQIVNDFQKGDIAEGYSVSREKKESFPLTVTSAQKNPTAFYLCASSTDRISGANVLTFGAGSRLTVL.

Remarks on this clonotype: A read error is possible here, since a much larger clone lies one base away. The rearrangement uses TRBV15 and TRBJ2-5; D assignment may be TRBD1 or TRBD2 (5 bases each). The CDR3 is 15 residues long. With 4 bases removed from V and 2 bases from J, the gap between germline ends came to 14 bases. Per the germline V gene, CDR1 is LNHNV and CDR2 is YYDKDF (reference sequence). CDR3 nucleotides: TGTGCCACCAGCATAGATCCGGGGCCTCAAGAGACCCAGTACTTC. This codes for CATSIDPGPQETQYF.

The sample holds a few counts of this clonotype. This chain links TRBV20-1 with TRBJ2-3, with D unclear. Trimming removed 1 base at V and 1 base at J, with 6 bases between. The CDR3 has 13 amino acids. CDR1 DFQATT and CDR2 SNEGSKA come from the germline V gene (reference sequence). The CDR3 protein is CSARVPGTDTQYF. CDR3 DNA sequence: TGCAGTGCTAGAGTCCCCGGCACAGATACGCAGTATTTT.

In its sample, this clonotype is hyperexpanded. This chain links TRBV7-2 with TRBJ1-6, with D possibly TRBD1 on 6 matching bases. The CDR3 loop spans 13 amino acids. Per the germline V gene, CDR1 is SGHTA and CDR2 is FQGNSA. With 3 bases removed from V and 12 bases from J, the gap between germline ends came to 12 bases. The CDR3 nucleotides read TGTGCCAGCAGCTTTGGTACGGGACAACCCCTCCACTTT. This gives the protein CASSFGTGQPLHF. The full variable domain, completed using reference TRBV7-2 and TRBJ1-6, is GAGVSQSPSNKVTEKGKDVELRCDPISGHTALYWYRQSLGQGLEFLIYFQGNSAPDKSGLPSDRFSAERTGGSVSTLTIQRTQQEDSAVYLCASSFGTGQPLHFGNGTRLTVT.

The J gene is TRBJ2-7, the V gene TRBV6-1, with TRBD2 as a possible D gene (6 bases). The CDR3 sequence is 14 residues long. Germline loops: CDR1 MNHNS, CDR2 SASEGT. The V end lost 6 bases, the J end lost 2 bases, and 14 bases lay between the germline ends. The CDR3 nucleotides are TGTGCCAGCAGGAACGGGGGAAAAGCCTACGAGCAGTACTTC. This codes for CASRNGGKAYEQYF.

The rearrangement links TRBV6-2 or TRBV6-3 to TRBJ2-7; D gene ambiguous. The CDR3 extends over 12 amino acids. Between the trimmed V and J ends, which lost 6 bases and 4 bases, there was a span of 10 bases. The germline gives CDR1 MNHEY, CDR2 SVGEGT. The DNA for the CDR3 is TGTGCCAGCAGCTTAACGCGGTACGAGCAGTACTTC. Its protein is CASSLTRYEQYF.

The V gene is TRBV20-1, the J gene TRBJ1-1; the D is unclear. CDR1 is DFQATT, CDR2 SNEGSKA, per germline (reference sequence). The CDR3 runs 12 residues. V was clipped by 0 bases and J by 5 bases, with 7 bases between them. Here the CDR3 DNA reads TGCAGTGCTAGAGAGCCGGCGACTGAAGCTTTCTTT. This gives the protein CSAREPATEAFF.

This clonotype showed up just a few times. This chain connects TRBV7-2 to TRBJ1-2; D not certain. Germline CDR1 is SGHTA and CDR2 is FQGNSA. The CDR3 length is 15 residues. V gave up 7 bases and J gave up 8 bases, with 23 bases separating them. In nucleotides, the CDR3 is TGTGCCAGCACTTTAGAGCCGGAGGGAGTTGGGGGCTACACCTTC. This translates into CASTLEPEGVGGYTF.

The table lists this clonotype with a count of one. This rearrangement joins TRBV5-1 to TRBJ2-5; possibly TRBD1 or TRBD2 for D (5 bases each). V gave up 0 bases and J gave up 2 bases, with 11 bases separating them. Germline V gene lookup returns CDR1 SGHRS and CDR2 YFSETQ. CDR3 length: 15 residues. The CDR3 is CASSLVPGAQETQYF. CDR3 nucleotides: TGCGCCAGCAGCTTGGTTCCCGGGGCTCAAGAGACCCAGTACTTC.

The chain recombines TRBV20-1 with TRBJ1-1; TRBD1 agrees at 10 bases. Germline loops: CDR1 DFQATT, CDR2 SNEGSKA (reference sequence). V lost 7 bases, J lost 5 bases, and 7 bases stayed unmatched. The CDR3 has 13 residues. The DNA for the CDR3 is TGCAGTGGCAGGCGGGACAGGGGAACTGAAGCTTTCTTT. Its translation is CSGRRDRGTEAFF.

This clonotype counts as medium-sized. The CDR3 nucleotides read TGTGCCAGCAGCCACCACACAGGGGAAGAGACCCAGTACTTC. Its translation is CASSHHTGEETQYF. The gene calls are TRBV7-9 and TRBJ2-5; 7 bases are shared with TRBD1. Germline-derived CDR1 and CDR2 are SEHNR and FQNEAQ (reference sequence). The CDR3 is made up of 14 amino acids. The trim removed 5 bases at V and 3 bases at J, leaving 6 bases unmatched.